This T cell receptor (beta chain) was recovered during a study of cytomegalovirus exposure and HLA in healthy donors. Deletions cut 1 base from V and 9 bases from J, with 4 bases between. Per germline, CDR1 SGHVS and CDR2 FNYEAQ. This CDR3 spans 12 amino acids. Vbeta (60) and Jbeta (13) primers were used in the PCR. TCRdb's copy holds only in-frame clones and misses some; the assay was immunoSEQ multiplex PCR. The sample shows almost 90,000 clones, 85% of them seen only once. As regards this clone: The antigen remains unidentified.

Broader study findings: The authors confirmed in vitro that a few CMV-associated chains were specific for CMV antigens.

The origin of this receptor is a man aged 35-49 years in good health and CMV-seropositive. The gene calls are TRBV7-6 and TRBJ1-6; D unclear. Sequencing was carried out using PBMCs. The CDR3, as DNA: TGTGCCAGCAGCTTAGATCGTTCACCCCTCCACTTT. It yields the protein CASSLDRSPLHF.